The rows below give T cell receptor beta chains drawn from one sample of a study of spatial heterogeneity in lung cancer. TCRdb re-derived calls from the 5' RACE reads in MiXCR, one entry per CDR3 protein. The sample has about 24,000 distinct CDR3 sequences; over 3% are singletons. This specimen consisted of PBMCs, obtained at surgery. The source is a female donor with early-stage non-small cell lung cancer. Each CDR3 is given with its conserved first and last residue. The order of the fields is CDR3 DNA, CDR3 protein, V gene, J gene, clone size, D gene. D genes are given only for firm matches. Size tells how often a clone was seen (once, few, many) or the class of an expanded clone, and some rows leave it out.

DNA: TGTGCCAGCAGTGAAAACCCCATACCAAGGACAGGGGAGGATGAAAAACTGTTTTTT
CDR3: CASSENPIPRTGEDEKLFF
V: TRBV6-1
J: TRBJ1-4
size: many
D: TRBD1

DNA: TGTGCCAGCGCAACAGGGGGCTTGGGAGAGACCCAGTACTTC
CDR3: CASATGGLGETQYF
V: TRBV9
J: TRBJ2-5
size: many
D: TRBD1

DNA: TGTGCCAGCAGCACAGGGGTTCAGAACACCGGGGAGCTGTTTTTT
CDR3: CASSTGVQNTGELFF
V: TRBV4-2
J: TRBJ2-2
size: many
D: TRBD1

DNA: TGTGCCAGCAGCTCTTCGGACATTCAAGAGACCCAGTACTTC
CDR3: CASSSSDIQETQYF
V: TRBV7-9
J: TRBJ2-5
size: -
D: -

DNA: TGTGCCAGCAGAACCTCGCCCGGGGCGGACTATGGCTACACCTTC
CDR3: CASRTSPGADYGYTF
V: TRBV2
J: TRBJ1-2
size: many
D: -

DNA: TGCGCCAGCCATCGGACCGATTTAGCGATGAACACTGAAGCTTTCTTT
CDR3: CASHRTDLAMNTEAFF
V: TRBV4-1
J: TRBJ1-1
size: many
D: -

DNA: TGCGCCAGCAGCCAACTAGGACAGGGGGGTCAAGAGACCCAGTACTTC
CDR3: CASSQLGQGGQETQYF
V: TRBV4-1
J: TRBJ2-5
size: many
D: TRBD1

DNA: TGCGCCAGCAGCTCCAGGGGGGGGGCTAGCCTGGCCGAGGGGACCCAGTACTTC
CDR3: CASSSRGGASLAEGTQYF
V: TRBV5-1
J: TRBJ2-5
size: many
D: -

DNA: TGTGCCACCCGAACACCCATCGGAGCCGGGGAGCTGTTTTTT
CDR3: CATRTPIGAGELFF
V: TRBV6-5
J: TRBJ2-2
size: many
D: -

DNA: TGTGCCAGCAGTTCGGCGGACTCCTCTGGAAACACCATATATTTT
CDR3: CASSSADSSGNTIYF
V: TRBV25-1
J: TRBJ1-3
size: many
D: -

DNA: TGTGCCAGCAGCCTAGTCAGTAACTATGGCTACACCTTC
CDR3: CASSLVSNYGYTF
V: TRBV14
J: TRBJ1-2
size: many
D: -

DNA: TGTGCCAGCAGCGCGGAGGGGGTTAGCGGGGCGCAGTTCTTC
CDR3: CASSAEGVSGAQFF
V: TRBV9
J: TRBJ2-1
size: many
D: TRBD2

DNA: TGTGCCAGCAGTGGTCGGACAGGGGGCACCGGGGAGCTGTTTTTT
CDR3: CASSGRTGGTGELFF
V: TRBV2
J: TRBJ2-2
size: many
D: TRBD1

DNA: TGTGCCTGGACCAGATTCTCTGGAAACACCATATATTTT
CDR3: CAWTRFSGNTIYF
V: TRBV30
J: TRBJ1-3
size: many
D: -

DNA: TGTGCCAGCAGCTTAGGACTAGCGGGGAGTGGCGCAGATACGCAGTATTTT
CDR3: CASSLGLAGSGADTQYF
V: TRBV7-3
J: TRBJ2-3
size: many
D: TRBD2

DNA: TGTGCCAGCAGGAAGTCCGAGGGGCGCGTAGTTCTAACAAACATGAACACTGAAGCTTTCTTT
CDR3: CASRKSEGRVVLTNMNTEAFF
V: TRBV21-1
J: TRBJ1-1
size: many
D: -

DNA: TGCAGTGCTAGCGGCCAGAAGTCCACGGACATTCAGTACTTC
CDR3: CSASGQKSTDIQYF
V: TRBV20-1
J: TRBJ2-4
size: many
D: -

DNA: TGTGCCAGCAGTTTATCGCGAGTTATGAACACTGAAGCTTTCTTT
CDR3: CASSLSRVMNTEAFF
V: TRBV12-3/TRBV12-4
J: TRBJ1-1
size: many
D: -

DNA: TGTGCCATCAGTGTTGGGTTAGCGGGAGCTCGGCACACAGATACGCAGTATTTT
CDR3: CAISVGLAGARHTDTQYF
V: TRBV10-3
J: TRBJ2-3
size: many
D: TRBD2

DNA: TGTGCCAGCAGCACTACCCATAGCAATCAGCCCCAGCATTTT
CDR3: CASSTTHSNQPQHF
V: TRBV27
J: TRBJ1-5
size: many
D: -

DNA: TGTGCCAGCTCCTTCGATACGCAGTATTTT
CDR3: CASSFDTQYF
V: TRBV11-2
J: TRBJ2-3
size: many
D: -

DNA: TGTGCCACAGGACTAGCGGGGGGAGGGAACATTCAGTACTTC
CDR3: CATGLAGGGNIQYF
V: TRBV28
J: TRBJ2-4
size: many
D: TRBD2

DNA: TGTGCCAGCAGCCGGACCAGCACAGATACGCAGTATTTT
CDR3: CASSRTSTDTQYF
V: TRBV7-3
J: TRBJ2-3
size: -
D: -

DNA: TGTGCCAGCAGCCACAACCCGAAAAGCGAGCAGTACTTC
CDR3: CASSHNPKSEQYF
V: TRBV7-9
J: TRBJ2-7
size: many
D: -

DNA: TGCGCCAGCAGCGGGGGGGAGGTCTCCTACGAGCAGTACTTC
CDR3: CASSGGEVSYEQYF
V: TRBV10-2
J: TRBJ2-7
size: -
D: TRBD2

DNA: TGCAGCGTTGTACGACAGGGACTCTACGAGCAGTACTTC
CDR3: CSVVRQGLYEQYF
V: TRBV29-1
J: TRBJ2-7
size: medium-sized
D: -

DNA: TGTGCCAGCAGCTTAGCGCGAGGCAGGGGATTCTCCCAGAAGACCCAGTACTTC
CDR3: CASSLARGRGFSQKTQYF
V: TRBV7-6
J: TRBJ2-5
size: many
D: -

DNA: TGTGCCAGCAGTCCTTCGGTAGTTGGGGCCAACGTCCTGACTTTC
CDR3: CASSPSVVGANVLTF
V: TRBV27
J: TRBJ2-6
size: many
D: -

DNA: TGTGCCACCAGTGATTCGGGAGCCCTCCACTTC
CDR3: CATSDSGALHF
V: TRBV24-1
J: TRBJ2-5
size: medium-sized
D: -

DNA: TGTGCCAGCAGACCTGACCAGGGGTCCGGCTACACCTTC
CDR3: CASRPDQGSGYTF
V: TRBV7-6
J: TRBJ1-2
size: many
D: -

DNA: TGTGCCAGCAGCCAACCGGACACCTCTGGAAACACCATATATTTT
CDR3: CASSQPDTSGNTIYF
V: TRBV4-2
J: TRBJ1-3
size: many
D: -

DNA: TGTGCCAGCAGCTTAGCCTCGACAGGGGAGGGCTATGGCTACACCTTC
CDR3: CASSLASTGEGYGYTF
V: TRBV7-2
J: TRBJ1-2
size: many
D: TRBD1

DNA: TGTGCCAGCTCACCAGGAAGACCCTACTACGAGCAGTACTTC
CDR3: CASSPGRPYYEQYF
V: TRBV18
J: TRBJ2-7
size: many
D: -

DNA: TGTGCCAGCAGCTTAGGAGATTGGGGACACATCGACAATGAGCAGTTCTTC
CDR3: CASSLGDWGHIDNEQFF
V: TRBV13
J: TRBJ2-1
size: many
D: -

DNA: TGTGCCACCAGTGATCCTACAGGGCACCAAGAGACCCAGTACTTC
CDR3: CATSDPTGHQETQYF
V: TRBV24-1
J: TRBJ2-5
size: medium-sized
D: -

DNA: TGCGCCAGCAGCCAGATCCAATTATGGCAGAACACCGGGGAGCTGTTTTTT
CDR3: CASSQIQLWQNTGELFF
V: TRBV4-1
J: TRBJ2-2
size: many
D: -

DNA: TGTGCCAGCTCACCACTGGGCGGGGGAAGCAATCAGCCCCAGCATTTT
CDR3: CASSPLGGGSNQPQHF
V: TRBV18
J: TRBJ1-5
size: -
D: -

DNA: TGTGCCAGCATGAACAGGGCTGGGGGCACTGAAGCTTTCTTT
CDR3: CASMNRAGGTEAFF
V: TRBV27
J: TRBJ1-1
size: -
D: -

DNA: TGTGCCAGCAGACCCATTAAGGCGTCAGGTGAGCAGTTCTTC
CDR3: CASRPIKASGEQFF
V: TRBV27
J: TRBJ2-1
size: many
D: -

DNA: TGTGCCAGTAGTATCAGGCAGGCACCGAACACCGGGGAGCTGTTTTTT
CDR3: CASSIRQAPNTGELFF
V: TRBV19
J: TRBJ2-2
size: many
D: -

DNA: TGTGCCACCAGCAGCCGGAGACAAAGTAATGAAAAACTGTTTTTT
CDR3: CATSSRRQSNEKLFF
V: TRBV15
J: TRBJ1-4
size: many
D: -

DNA: TGTGCCAGCAGCACAGGGACCACAGATACGCAGTATTTT
CDR3: CASSTGTTDTQYF
V: TRBV2
J: TRBJ2-3
size: many
D: -

DNA: TGTGCCTGGAGTGTGGCGGGGCGAAGTGCAGATACGCAGTATTTT
CDR3: CAWSVAGRSADTQYF
V: TRBV30
J: TRBJ2-3
size: many
D: -

DNA: TGCAGTGCTAGAGGCCCTCTGAACTCCTACAATGAGCAGTTCTTC
CDR3: CSARGPLNSYNEQFF
V: TRBV20-1
J: TRBJ2-1
size: many
D: -

DNA: TGTGCCAGCAGCCTCTTACTAGCGACTCCCAAAAACATTCAGTACTTC
CDR3: CASSLLLATPKNIQYF
V: TRBV4-2
J: TRBJ2-4
size: many
D: TRBD2

DNA: TGCGCCAGCAGCTTGGAAGGAGGAACAGGGACCGGGGAGCTGTTTTTT
CDR3: CASSLEGGTGTGELFF
V: TRBV5-1
J: TRBJ2-2
size: -
D: -

DNA: TGTGCCAGTAGTATCGGGGCGGAAAGAGGAAGCTCCTACGAGCAGTACTTC
CDR3: CASSIGAERGSSYEQYF
V: TRBV19
J: TRBJ2-7
size: -
D: -

DNA: TGTGCCAGCAGCTCCCGGCCTGTCTCCTACGAGCAGTACTTC
CDR3: CASSSRPVSYEQYF
V: TRBV9
J: TRBJ2-7
size: many
D: -

DNA: TGTGCCAGCAGTTTGGGTCCATCTACTGAAGCTTTCTTT
CDR3: CASSLGPSTEAFF
V: TRBV12-3/TRBV12-4
J: TRBJ1-1
size: medium-sized
D: -

DNA: TGTGCCAGCAGCTTATCAGGATCCAACTATGGCTACACCTTC
CDR3: CASSLSGSNYGYTF
V: TRBV5-6
J: TRBJ1-2
size: many
D: -

DNA: TGTGCCAGCAGCCATCCCGGACTAGACTACGAGCAGTACTTC
CDR3: CASSHPGLDYEQYF
V: TRBV3-1
J: TRBJ2-7
size: few
D: TRBD2

DNA: TGTGCTAGCCAGGGACAGGGATACAATGAGCAGTTCTTC
CDR3: CASQGQGYNEQFF
V: TRBV12-5
J: TRBJ2-1
size: many
D: TRBD1

DNA: TGTGCCAGCAGAGCCGACAGGGCGGCAGGGGCCAACGTCCTGACTTTC
CDR3: CASRADRAAGANVLTF
V: TRBV2
J: TRBJ2-6
size: many
D: TRBD1

DNA: TGTGCCAGCAGGCACAACAGGTGGAGGGGCACTGAAGCTTTCTTT
CDR3: CASRHNRWRGTEAFF
V: TRBV7-8
J: TRBJ1-1
size: many
D: -